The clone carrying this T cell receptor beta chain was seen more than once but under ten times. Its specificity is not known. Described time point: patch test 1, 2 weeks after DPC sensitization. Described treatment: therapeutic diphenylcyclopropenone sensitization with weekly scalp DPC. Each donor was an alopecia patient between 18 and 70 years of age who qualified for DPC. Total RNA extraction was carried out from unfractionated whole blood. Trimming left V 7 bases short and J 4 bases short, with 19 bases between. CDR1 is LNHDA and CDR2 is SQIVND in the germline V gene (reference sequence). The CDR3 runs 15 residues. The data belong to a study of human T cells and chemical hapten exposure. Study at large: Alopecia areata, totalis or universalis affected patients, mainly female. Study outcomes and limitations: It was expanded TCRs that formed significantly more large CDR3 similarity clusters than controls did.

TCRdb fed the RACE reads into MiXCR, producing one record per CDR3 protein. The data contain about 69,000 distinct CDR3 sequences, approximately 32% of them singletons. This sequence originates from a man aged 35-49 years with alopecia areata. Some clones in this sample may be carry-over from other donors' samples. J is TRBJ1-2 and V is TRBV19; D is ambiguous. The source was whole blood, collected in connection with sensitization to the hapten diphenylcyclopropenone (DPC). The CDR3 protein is CASIDSRRASYGYTF. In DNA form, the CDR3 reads TGTGCCAGTATTGATAGCCGTCGCGCGTCCTATGGCTACACCTTC.